This TCR beta chain appears in the sequencing data of a study of identical twins. TCRdb re-analysed the 5' RACE reads in MiXCR, keeping a single row per CDR3 protein. The sample has some 600,000 distinct CDR3 sequences; just over 7% are singletons. Trimming took off 5 bases at V and 5 bases at J, with 15 bases between the two ends. The CDR3 contains 15 residues. Germline V gene sequence: CDR1 SGHTA, CDR2 FQGNSA. This sample also appeared in a second study, on yellow fever vaccine responses in identical twins.

This sequence joins TRBV7-2 and TRBJ1-4, with a tentative D call TRBD1 (5 bases). Source material: PBMCs. The clonotype comes from a young woman in good health. CDR3 DNA: TGTGCCAGCAGCCCAGCCGGGACGGGGAATGAAAAACTGTTTTTT. Translated: CASSPAGTGNEKLFF.